This T cell receptor (beta chain) was captured in a study of early T cells in non-severe SARS-CoV-2 infection. Study background: The study sequenced bulk RNA from unsorted whole blood, with chains unpaired.

Researchers tagged individual cDNA molecules with unique molecular identifiers. TCRdb itself ran the 5' RACE reads through MiXCR, one entry per CDR3 protein. The sample has about 56,000 distinct CDR3 sequences; about 15% are singletons. Sequences were derived from whole blood, sampled at baseline. The receptor's source is an adult who was a healthcare worker with PCR-confirmed SARS-CoV-2 infection or an uninfected control (not recorded which).

CDR3 in amino acids: CASSLSRDTDTQYF. Written as DNA, the CDR3 is TGTGCCAGCAGCTTATCCCGGGACACAGATACGCAGTATTTT. This chain links TRBV7-2 with TRBJ2-3; possibly TRBD2 for D (5 bases). This CDR3 is 14 amino acids long. Germline V lookup: CDR1 SGHTA, CDR2 FQGNSA. Trimming removed 2 bases from V and 2 bases from J, with 8 bases in between.